The clone carrying this T cell receptor beta chain was counted many times. Its antigen remains unknown. TCRdb re-called the PCR reads with MiXCR, one entry per CDR3 protein. The sample contains more than 450,000 distinct CDR3 sequences, roughly 26% of which appear only once. This entry is derived from a study of molecular identifiers for immune sequencing clone quantification. Findings and limits, study-wide: Barcode-sharing identical TCR molecules could underestimate highly expanded clone sizes. Jurkat TCR RNA from one cell was spiked into approximately 1 million naive cells, and it was reportedly detectable there.

CDR3 length equals 15 residues. Germline CDR1 is SGHVS and CDR2 is FNYEAQ. Unmatched junction bases numbered 10, after V lost 7 bases and J lost 4 bases. Material: naive CD8+ T cells from blood, with Jurkat cell RNA spiked in. Stated subset: FACS-sorted CD8+CD4-CCR7+CD45RA+ naive T cells. V and J are TRBV7-6 and TRBJ2-3; the match to TRBD2 covers 8 bases. The receptor was derived from a human donor in good health. Some libraries in this study had Jurkat cell RNA spiked in. CDR3 bases: TGTGCCAGCATTCGATATAGCGGGAAAGCAGATACGCAGTATTTT. Translation: CASIRYSGKADTQYF. The full variable domain, its missing parts supplied by reference TRBV7-6 and TRBJ2-3, is GAGVSQSPRYKVTKRGQDVALRCDPISGHVSLYWYRQALGQGPEFLTYFNYEAQQDKSGLPNDRFSAERPEGSISTLTIQRTEQRDSAMYRCASIRYSGKADTQYFGPGTRLTVL.